This T cell receptor beta chain was obtained from a study of human T cells and chemical hapten exposure. Whole-study context: Donors were sensitized with 2% DPC on the upper inner arm. Regarding the study as a whole: Versus controls, expanded TCRs had significantly more large CDR3 similarity clusters. PT1 expanded TCR counts correlated positively with patch test score.

This clonotype occurred many times. Antigen specificity is unknown. The CDR3 totals 14 residues. CDR1 and CDR2 from the germline V gene are SGDLS and YYNGEE. Trimming shortened V by 0 bases and J by 4 bases, and 10 bases separated the two germline ends. Time point here: patch test 3, about 24 weeks after DPC sensitization. Treatment reported: therapeutic diphenylcyclopropenone sensitization with weekly scalp DPC. Study processing details: Per sample, the median was about 95,000 TCRs, with values from about 22,000 to 700,000. MiXCR, run by TCRdb on the RACE reads, gives a single entry per CDR3 protein. The V and J calls were determined by TCRdb, not by the authors. This sample yields about 82,000 distinct CDR3 sequences, of which roughly 13% are seen a single time; around 5.7% belongs to the top ten.

This specimen was whole blood, taken in connection with sensitization to the hapten diphenylcyclopropenone (DPC). The clonotype comes from a woman aged 50 to 65 with alopecia areata. Some clones in this sample may be carry-over from other donors' samples. This rearrangement joins TRBV9 to TRBJ1-1; D possibly corresponds to TRBD1 (6 bases). The CDR3 region is CASSVVTGGTEAFF. In DNA form, the CDR3 reads TGTGCCAGCAGCGTAGTGACAGGAGGCACTGAAGCTTTCTTT.